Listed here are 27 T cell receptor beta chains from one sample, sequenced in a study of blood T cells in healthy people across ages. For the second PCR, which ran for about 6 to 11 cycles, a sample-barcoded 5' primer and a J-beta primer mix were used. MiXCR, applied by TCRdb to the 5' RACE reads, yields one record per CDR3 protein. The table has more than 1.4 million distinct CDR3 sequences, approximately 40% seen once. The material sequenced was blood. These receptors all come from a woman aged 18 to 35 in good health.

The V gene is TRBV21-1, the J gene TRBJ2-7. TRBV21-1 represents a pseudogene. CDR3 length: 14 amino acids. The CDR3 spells CASRASHQLGEQYF. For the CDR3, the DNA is TGTGCCAGCCGAGCAAGCCATCAGTTAGGCGAGCAGTACTTC.

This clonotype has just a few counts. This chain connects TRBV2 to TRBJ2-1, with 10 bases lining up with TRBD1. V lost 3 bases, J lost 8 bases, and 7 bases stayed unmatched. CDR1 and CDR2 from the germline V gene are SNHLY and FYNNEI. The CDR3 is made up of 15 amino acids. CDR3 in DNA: TGTGCCAGCAGTGACACCGGGACAGGGGCACATGAGCAGTTCTTC. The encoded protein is CASSDTGTGAHEQFF.

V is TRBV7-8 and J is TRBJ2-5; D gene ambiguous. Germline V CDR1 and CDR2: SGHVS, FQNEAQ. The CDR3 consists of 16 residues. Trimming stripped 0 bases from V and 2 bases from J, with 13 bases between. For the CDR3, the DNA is TGTGCCAGCAGCTTAGCGTGGCGGTCGTTACAAGAGACCCAGTACTTC. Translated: CASSLAWRSLQETQYF.

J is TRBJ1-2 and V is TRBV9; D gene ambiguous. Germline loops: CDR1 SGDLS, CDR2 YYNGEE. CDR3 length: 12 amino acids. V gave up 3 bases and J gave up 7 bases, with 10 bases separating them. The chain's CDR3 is CASSAREVGYTF. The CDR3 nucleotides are TGTGCCAGCAGCGCCCGCGAGGTTGGCTACACCTTC.

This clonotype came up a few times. CDR3 in amino acids: CASSQDMLGGYYGYTF. The CDR3 bases are TGCGCCAGCAGCCAAGACATGCTGGGGGGGTACTATGGCTACACCTTC. The chain joins TRBV4-1 to TRBJ1-2; a possible D gene is TRBD1 (5 bases). Germline CDR1 and CDR2: MGHRA and YSYEKL. Between the trimmed V and J ends, which lost 0 bases and 3 bases, there was a span of 14 bases. CDR3 length: 16 amino acids.

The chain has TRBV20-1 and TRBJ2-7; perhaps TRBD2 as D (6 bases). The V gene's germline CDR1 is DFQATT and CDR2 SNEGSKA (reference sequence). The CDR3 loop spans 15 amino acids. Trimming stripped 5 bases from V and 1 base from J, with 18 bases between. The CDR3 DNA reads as TGCAGTGCTCGCCGCCGGGGACTTAGGTCCTACGAGCAGTACTTC. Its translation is CSARRRGLRSYEQYF.

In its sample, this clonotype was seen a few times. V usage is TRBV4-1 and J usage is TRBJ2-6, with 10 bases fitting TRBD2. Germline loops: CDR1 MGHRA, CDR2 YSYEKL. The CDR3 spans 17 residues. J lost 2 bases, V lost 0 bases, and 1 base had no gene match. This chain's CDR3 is CASSQDTSGTGANVLTF. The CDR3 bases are TGCGCCAGCAGCCAAGATACTAGCGGGACTGGGGCCAACGTCCTGACTTTC.

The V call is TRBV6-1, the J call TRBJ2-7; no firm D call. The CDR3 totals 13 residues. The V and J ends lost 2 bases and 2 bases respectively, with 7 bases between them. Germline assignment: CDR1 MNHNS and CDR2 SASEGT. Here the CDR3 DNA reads TGTGCCAGCAGTGAAAACATCCCCTACGAGCAGTACTTC. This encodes CASSENIPYEQYF.

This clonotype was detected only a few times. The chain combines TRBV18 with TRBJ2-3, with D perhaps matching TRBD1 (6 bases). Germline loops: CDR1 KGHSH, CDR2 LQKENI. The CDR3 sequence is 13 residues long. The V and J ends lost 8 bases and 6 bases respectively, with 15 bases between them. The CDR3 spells CASPQGHKDTQYF. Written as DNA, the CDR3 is TGTGCCAGCCCACAGGGCCATAAGGATACGCAGTATTTT. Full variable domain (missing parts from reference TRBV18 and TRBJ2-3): NAGVMQNPRHLVRRRGQEARLRCSPMKGHSHVYWYRQLPEEGLKFMVYLQKENIIDESGMPKERFSAEFPKEGPSILRIQQVVRGDSAAYFCASPQGHKDTQYFGPGTRLTVL.

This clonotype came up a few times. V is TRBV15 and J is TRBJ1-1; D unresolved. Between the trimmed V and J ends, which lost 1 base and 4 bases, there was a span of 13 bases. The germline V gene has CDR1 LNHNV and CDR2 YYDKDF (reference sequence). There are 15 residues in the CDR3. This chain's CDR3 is CATSRVPPDVTEAFF. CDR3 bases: TGTGCCACCAGCAGAGTTCCTCCGGATGTCACTGAAGCTTTCTTT.

The CDR3 loop reads CASSQSQGGPFF. CDR3 sequence (DNA): TGTGCCAGCAGCCAATCACAGGGGGGCCCGTTCTTC. The chain has TRBV5-6 and TRBJ2-1; 8 bases agree with TRBD1. CDR3 size: 12 residues. CDR1 SGHDT and CDR2 YYEEEE come from the germline V gene. Unmatched junction bases numbered 9, after V lost 4 bases and J lost 15 bases.

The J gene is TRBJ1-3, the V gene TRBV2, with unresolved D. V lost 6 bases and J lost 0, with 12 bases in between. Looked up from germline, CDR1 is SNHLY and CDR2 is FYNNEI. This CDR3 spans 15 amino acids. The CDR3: CASRQSESSGNTIYF. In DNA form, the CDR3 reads TGTGCCAGCAGACAGAGCGAGAGCTCTGGAAACACCATATATTTT. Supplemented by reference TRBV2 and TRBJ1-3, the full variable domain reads EPEVTQTPSHQVTQMGQEVILRCVPISNHLYFYWYRQILGQKVEFLVSFYNNEISEKSEIFDDQFSVERPDGSNFTLKIRSTKLEDSAMYFCASRQSESSGNTIYFGEGSWLTVV.

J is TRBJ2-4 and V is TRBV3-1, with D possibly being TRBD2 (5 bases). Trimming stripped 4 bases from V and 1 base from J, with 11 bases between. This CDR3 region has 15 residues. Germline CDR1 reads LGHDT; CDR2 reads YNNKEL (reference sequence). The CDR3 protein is CASSRLTGAKNIQYF. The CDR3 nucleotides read TGTGCCAGCAGCCGACTAACGGGGGCCAAAAACATTCAGTACTTC.

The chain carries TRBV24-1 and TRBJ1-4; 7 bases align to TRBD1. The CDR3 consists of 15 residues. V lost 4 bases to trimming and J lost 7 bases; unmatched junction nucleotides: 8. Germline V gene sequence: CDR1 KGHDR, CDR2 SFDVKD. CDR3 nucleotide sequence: TGTGCCACCAGTGAGCGGACAGGAGGCGGTGAAAAACTGTTTTTT. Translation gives CATSERTGGGEKLFF.

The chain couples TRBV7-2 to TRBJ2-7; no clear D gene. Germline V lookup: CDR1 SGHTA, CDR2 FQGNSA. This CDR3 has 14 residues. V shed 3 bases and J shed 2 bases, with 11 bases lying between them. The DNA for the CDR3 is TGTGCCAGCAGCTTCCCCGGCACGGCCTACGAGCAGTACTTC. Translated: CASSFPGTAYEQYF.

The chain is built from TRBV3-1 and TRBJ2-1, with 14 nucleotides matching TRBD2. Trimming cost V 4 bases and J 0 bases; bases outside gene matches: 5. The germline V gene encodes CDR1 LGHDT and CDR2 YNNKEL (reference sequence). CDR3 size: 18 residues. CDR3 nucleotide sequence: TGTGCCAGCAGCCGGGGACTAGCGGGAGTTACCTCCTACAATGAGCAGTTCTTC. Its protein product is CASSRGLAGVTSYNEQFF.

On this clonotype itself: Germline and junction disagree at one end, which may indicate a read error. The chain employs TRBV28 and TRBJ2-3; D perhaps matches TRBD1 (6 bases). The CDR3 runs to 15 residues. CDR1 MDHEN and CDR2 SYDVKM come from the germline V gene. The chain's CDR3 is CASSQGPEGTDTQCF. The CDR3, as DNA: TGTGCCAGCAGTCAGGGGCCGGAAGGAACAGATACGCAGTGTTTT.

As DNA, the CDR3 is TGTGCCAGCTCCCAGACAGTTATAATGAACACTGAAGCTTTCTTT. It specifies CASSQTVIMNTEAFF. The chain couples TRBV18 to TRBJ1-1; the D gene is possibly TRBD1 (5 bases). This CDR3 is built from 15 residues. Germline V gene sequence: CDR1 KGHSH, CDR2 LQKENI. The V end was cut by 6 bases, the J end by 0 bases, with 14 bases between.

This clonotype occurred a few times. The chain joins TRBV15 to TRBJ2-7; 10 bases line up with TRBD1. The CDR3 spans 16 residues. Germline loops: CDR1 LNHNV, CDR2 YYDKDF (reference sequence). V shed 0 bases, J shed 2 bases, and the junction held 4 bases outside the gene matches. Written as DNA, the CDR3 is TGTGCCACCAGCAGAGATTTTGGGACAGGGGCCTACGAGCAGTACTTC. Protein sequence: CATSRDFGTGAYEQYF.

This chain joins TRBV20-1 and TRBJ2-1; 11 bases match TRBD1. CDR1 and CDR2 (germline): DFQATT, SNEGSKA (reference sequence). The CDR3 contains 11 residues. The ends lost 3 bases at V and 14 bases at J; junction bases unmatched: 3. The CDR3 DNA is TGCAGTGCTAGCGGGACAGGGGGGAAGTTCTTC. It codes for CSASGTGGKFF.

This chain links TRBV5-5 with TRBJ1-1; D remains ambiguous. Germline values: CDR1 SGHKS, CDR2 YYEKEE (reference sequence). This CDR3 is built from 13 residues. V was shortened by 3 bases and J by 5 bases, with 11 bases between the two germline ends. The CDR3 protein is CASSSYVGTEAFF. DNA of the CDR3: TGTGCCAGCAGCTCTTACGTGGGGACTGAAGCTTTCTTT.

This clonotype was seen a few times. CDR3 region: CSASPGTSGSYEQYF. The DNA of the CDR3 is TGCAGTGCTAGCCCCGGGACTAGCGGCTCCTACGAGCAGTACTTC. The rearrangement joins TRBV20-1 to TRBJ2-7; 11 bases are shared with TRBD2. This CDR3 has 15 amino acids. With V trimmed by 3 bases and J by 0 bases, 4 bases remained unmatched. Germline CDR1 and CDR2: DFQATT and SNEGSKA (reference sequence).

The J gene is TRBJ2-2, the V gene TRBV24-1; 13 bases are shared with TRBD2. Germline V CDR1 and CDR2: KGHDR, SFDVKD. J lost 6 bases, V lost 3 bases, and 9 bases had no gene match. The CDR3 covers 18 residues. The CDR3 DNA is TGTGCCACCAGTGATGCAGGACTAGCGGGAGCTTCCCCCGGGGAGCTGTTTTTT. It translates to CATSDAGLAGASPGELFF.

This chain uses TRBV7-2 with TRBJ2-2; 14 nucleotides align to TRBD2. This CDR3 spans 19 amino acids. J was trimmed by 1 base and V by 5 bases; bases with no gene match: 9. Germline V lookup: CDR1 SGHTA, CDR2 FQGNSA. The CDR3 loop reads CASSPRKGTSGGNTGELFF. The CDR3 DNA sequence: TGTGCCAGCAGCCCGCGTAAGGGGACTAGCGGGGGGAACACCGGGGAGCTGTTTTTT.

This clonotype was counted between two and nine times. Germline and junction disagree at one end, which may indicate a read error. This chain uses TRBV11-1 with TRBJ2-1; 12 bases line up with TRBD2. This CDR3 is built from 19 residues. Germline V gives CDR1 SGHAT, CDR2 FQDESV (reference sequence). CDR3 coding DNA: TGTGCCAGTAGCTTACCTACTGTTCGGACTAGCGGGACGGGGGATGAGCAGTTCTTC. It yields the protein CASSLPTVRTSGTGDEQFF.

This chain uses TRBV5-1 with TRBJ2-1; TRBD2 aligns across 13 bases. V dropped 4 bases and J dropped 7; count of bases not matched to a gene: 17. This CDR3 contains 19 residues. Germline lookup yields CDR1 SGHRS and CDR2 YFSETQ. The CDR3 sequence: CASSRPPGTSGDGTNEQFF. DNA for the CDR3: TGCGCCAGCAGCCGGCCCCCGGGGACTAGCGGGGACGGAACAAATGAGCAGTTCTTC.

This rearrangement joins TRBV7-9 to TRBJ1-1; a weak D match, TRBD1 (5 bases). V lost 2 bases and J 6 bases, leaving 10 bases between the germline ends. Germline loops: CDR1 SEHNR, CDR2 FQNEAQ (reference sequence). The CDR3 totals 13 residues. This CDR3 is CASSLLVGAEAFF. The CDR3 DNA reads TGTGCCAGCAGCTTATTGGTAGGGGCTGAAGCTTTCTTT.